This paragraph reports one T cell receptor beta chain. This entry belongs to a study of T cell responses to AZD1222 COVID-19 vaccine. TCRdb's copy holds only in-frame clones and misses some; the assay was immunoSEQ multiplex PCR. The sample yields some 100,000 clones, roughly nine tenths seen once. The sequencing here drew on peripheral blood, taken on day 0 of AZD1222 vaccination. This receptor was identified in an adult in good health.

DNA of the CDR3: TGTGCCAGCAGGCTACAGCCGAACACTGAAGCTTTCTTT. It is translated as CASRLQPNTEAFF. The genes are TRBV5-4 and TRBJ1-1; D ambiguous. The ends were cut back, 5 bases at V and 1 base at J, with 9 bases in the middle. The CDR3 runs to 13 residues. Germline V lookup: CDR1 SGHNT, CDR2 YYREEE (reference sequence). Looking up the rest from reference TRBV5-4 and TRBJ1-1 gives the full variable domain: ETGVTQSPTHLIKTRGQQVTLRCSSQSGHNTVSWYQQALGQGPQFIFQYYREEENGRGNFPPRFSGLQFPNYSSELNVNALELDDSALYLCASRLQPNTEAFFGQGTRLTVV.